The T cell receptor beta chain under discussion was sequenced for a study of siplizumab effects on memory and regulatory T cells (dated by TCRdb to about 2019). About the full investigation: The effect of the anti-CD2 antibody siplizumab on alloreactive T-cell subsets was examined in allogeneic mixed lymphocyte reactions constructed from human PBMCs.

In addition, sequencing in three donor pairs included unstimulated CD8+ effector memory subsets alongside CD4+ naive, CD8+ naive, CD8+ TEMRA and CD4+ memory subsets. TCRbeta CDR3 sequencing was performed on sorted unstimulated T cells and on proliferating T cells recovered from mixed lymphocyte reactions. Fresh whole blood from approximately 10 HLA-typed healthy donors was used to isolate PBMCs. Study-wide findings and limitations: Roughly 80-97% of proliferating CD4+ or CD8+ clones could not be assigned a naive or memory phenotype. Siplizumab significantly lowered the cumulative frequency of alloreactive sequences that could be traced to unstimulated CD4+ memory T cells. Among mappable alloreactive CD4+ clones, an average Treg-derived fraction of about 69% was observed with siplizumab, compared with 26.9% in control reactions. Because sequences below about 10^-5 frequency were poorly captured, only a minor fraction of alloreactive clones could be mapped to unstimulated subsets. No functional confirmation was obtained for the suppressive function of proliferating Tregs from siplizumab cultures. Unstimulated naive T cells appeared to be more diverse than memory T cells, and naive cells seemed to make a substantial contribution to the alloresponse.

Looking up the germline V gene yields CDR1 MRHNA and CDR2 SNTAGT. The CDR3, from cysteine to phenylalanine, totals 15 residues. Solely the CDR3 DNA is kept, with 45 bases framed from the first base. V is cut back by 3 bases and J by 9 bases, with 10 bases in the junction unmatched. The receptor library was made with the immunoSEQ multiplex PCR assay. Around 100,000 TCR templates per sample were assayed by the deep sequencing platform. Genomic DNA extracted from sorted T cells was the material used for TCRbeta CDR3 sequencing. Regarding the original processing steps: Clonal analysis of TCRbeta CDR3 data was done in the R programming language. Comparing unstimulated samples against CFSE-low samples taken after the reaction was how alloreactive CD4+ and CD8+ clones were defined. Regulatory or non-regulatory origin of alloreactive CD4+ clones was assigned by matching sequences to the sorted unstimulated Treg and non-Treg repertoires. Imported from immuneACCESS, the table was reduced by TCRdb to in-frame sequences with V and J called. These copies leave out some clones; in studies compared against another copy, an unresolved V gene accounts for under half, and the cause of the remainder is not known. V, J and clone size are those of that table, while D and trimming were read from the DNA. In all, the sample holds about 60,000 clones, and less than 90% of those were seen once. Approximately 3.8% of the sample is held by the ten biggest clonotypes.

Points on this clone: Its antigen target is currently unknown. No much larger clone is present one base from it, and per-base qualities are unavailable.

Recombination linked TRBV6-4 to TRBJ2-1; 8 junctional bases match TRBD2. The TCR sequence derives from a human donor in good health. Sequencing input: memory CD4+ T cells sorted from blood. The intended sense of this specimen's cell subset or site label: unstimulated CD4+ memory T cells. The CDR3 reads as follows: CASSEQAGVGGEQFF. Read as DNA, the sequence is TGTGCCAGCAGTGAACAAGCGGGAGTCGGGGGTGAGCAGTTCTTC.